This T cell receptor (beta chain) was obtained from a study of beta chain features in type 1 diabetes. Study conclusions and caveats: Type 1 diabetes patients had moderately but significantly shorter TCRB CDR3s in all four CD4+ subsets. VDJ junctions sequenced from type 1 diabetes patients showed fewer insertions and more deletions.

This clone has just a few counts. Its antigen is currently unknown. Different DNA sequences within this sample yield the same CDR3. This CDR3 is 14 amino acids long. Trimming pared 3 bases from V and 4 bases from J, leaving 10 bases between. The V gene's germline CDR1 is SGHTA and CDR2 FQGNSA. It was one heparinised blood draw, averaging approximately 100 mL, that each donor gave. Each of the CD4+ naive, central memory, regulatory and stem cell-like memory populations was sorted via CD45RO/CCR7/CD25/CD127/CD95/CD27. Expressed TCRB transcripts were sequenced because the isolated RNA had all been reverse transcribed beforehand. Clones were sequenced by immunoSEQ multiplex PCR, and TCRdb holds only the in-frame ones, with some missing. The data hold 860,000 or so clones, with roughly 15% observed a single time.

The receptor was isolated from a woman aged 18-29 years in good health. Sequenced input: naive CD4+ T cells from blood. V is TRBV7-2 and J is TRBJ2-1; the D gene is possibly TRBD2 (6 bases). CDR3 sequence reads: CASSLIGGYNEQFF. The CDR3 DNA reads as TGTGCCAGCAGCTTGATCGGAGGGTACAATGAGCAGTTCTTC.